This entry describes one T cell receptor (beta chain). This table comes from immunoSEQ multiplex PCR, and its TCRdb copy is limited to in-frame clones, with some not included. The data show 45,000 to 50,000 clones, 60% to 85% seen once. The time point was: pretreatment peripheral blood. The cohort comprised individuals with locally advanced or metastatic urothelial carcinoma. This sample was included in a study of PD-L1 blockade in urothelial cancer. Across the whole study: Between 0 and 3 chemotherapy regimens preceded treatment for each patient. Blood underwent analysis 3 weeks (second dose) and 6 weeks after treatment began.

Material: PBMCs, obtained around atezolizumab (anti-PD-L1) treatment. The receptor was derived from a man between 65 and 80 years old with urothelial cancer.

The CDR3 DNA sequence: TGCGCCAGTTCCCGAAGCGGGGAAAACAATGAGCAGTTCTTC. Translating gives CASSRSGENNEQFF. This chain links TRBV5-1 with TRBJ2-1, with 7 nucleotides matching TRBD2. The CDR3 loop spans 14 amino acids. The germline CDR1 and CDR2 sequences are SGHRS and YFSETQ. With 8 bases clipped from V and 5 bases from J, the junction kept 10 bases outside the gene matches.